Following are 26 T cell receptor beta chains from one sample sequenced in a study of metastatic and nonmetastatic thyroid tumors. TCRdb redid the clone calls on the PCR reads using MiXCR. The sample has 23,000 or so clones; roughly a fifth are singletons. Nobody among the patients had been given any treatment before thyroid surgery. The sequenced material came from blood. The source is a female donor with papillary thyroid cancer or a benign thyroid nodule (not recorded which). Some clones in this sample may be carry-over from other donors' samples.

This clone was picked up a small number of times. CDR3 region: CASSIDRVEGYEQYF. The CDR3 DNA is TGTGCCAGTAGTATCGACCGGGTGGAAGGTTACGAGCAGTACTTC. V gene TRBV19 combines with J gene TRBJ2-7, with D unresolved. The CDR3 loop spans 15 amino acids. V was trimmed by 3 bases and J by 4 bases, leaving 16 bases between them. Per germline, CDR1 LNHDA and CDR2 SQIVND (reference sequence).

This clone has just one count. This CDR3 reads CSSNKPGLAGVRNEQFF. CDR3 in DNA: TGCAGTTCGAATAAACCGGGACTAGCGGGAGTTCGGAATGAGCAGTTCTTC. The rearrangement joins TRBV20-1 to TRBJ2-1; 14 positions match TRBD2. Germline CDR1 is DFQATT and CDR2 is SNEGSKA (reference sequence). The CDR3 runs 17 residues. Unmatched junction bases numbered 16, after V lost 8 bases and J lost 7 bases.

This clone was counted ten times or more. This rearrangement joins TRBV2 to TRBJ2-3; D is unresolved. The germline V and J ends were trimmed by 7 bases and 1 base, with 12 bases remaining between them. CDR1 is SNHLY and CDR2 is FYNNEI in the germline V gene. The CDR3 length is 14 residues. CDR3 nucleotide sequence: TGTGCCAGCATGGGCTATCTGGGCACAGATACGCAGTATTTT. This gives the protein CASMGYLGTDTQYF.

Sample share makes this clone medium-sized (0.01 to 0.1%). The chain couples TRBV19 to TRBJ1-2; 8 positions agree with TRBD1. The CDR3 has 11 amino acids. The J segment lost 6 bases and the V segment lost 6 bases, leaving 0 bases of the junction unmatched. Germline assignment: CDR1 LNHDA and CDR2 SQIVND (reference sequence). Here the CDR3 reads CASRDRDGYTF. CDR3 DNA sequence: TGTGCCAGTAGGGACAGGGATGGCTACACCTTC.

This clone was detected ten times or more. CDR3 sequence (DNA): TGTGCCAGCAGCTCAACCGGGACTTTATCCGTTGAGCAGTTCTTC. Amino acids: CASSSTGTLSVEQFF. This chain connects TRBV11-1 to TRBJ2-1, with D perhaps matching TRBD2 (6 bases). The CDR3 contains 15 residues. CDR1 is SGHAT and CDR2 is FQDESV in the germline V gene (reference sequence). V was shortened by 4 bases and J by 9 bases, with 19 bases between the two germline ends.

Turning to this clone: It may be a read error: a sequence one base away is much more abundant. Because the CDR3's place on the DNA is in doubt, the DNA is left out and the CDR3 is given as listed by TCRdb. The chain carries TRBV10-2 and TRBJ2-7; TRBD2, the table's D call, lacks a check against the DNA. In germline, CDR1 is WSHSY, CDR2 SAAADI. The CDR3 totals 17 residues, both ends included. The CDR3 loop is CASSEWGLGSSPYEQYF.

CDR3 region: CAISESQRGGLREQFF. CDR3 coding DNA: TGTGCCATCAGTGAGTCTCAGCGGGGGGGCTTGCGTGAGCAGTTCTTC. The chain carries TRBV10-3 and TRBJ2-5; 10 bases map to TRBD2. The end of the DNA aligns better with TRBJ2-1, so the J call may be wrong. CDR1 ENHRY and CDR2 SYGVKD come from the germline V gene. The CDR3 has 16 residues.

This clone appeared many times. The V call is TRBV19, the J call TRBJ2-3; no clear D. Trimming cost V 4 bases and J 4 bases, with 12 bases left between them. CDR1 is LNHDA, CDR2 SQIVND, per germline (reference sequence). The CDR3 extends over 14 amino acids. The CDR3 here is CASSTLGRADTQYF. The CDR3 DNA follows: TGTGCCAGTAGTACCCTCGGGCGCGCAGATACGCAGTATTTT.

By frequency in the sample, this clone is medium-sized. This chain connects TRBV11-1 to TRBJ2-7; maybe TRBD1 (7 bases). Germline-derived CDR1 and CDR2 are SGHAT and FQDESV (reference sequence). With 1 base removed from V and 0 bases from J, the gap between germline ends came to 13 bases. The CDR3 consists of 16 residues. The CDR3 coding sequence is TGTGCCAGCAGCTTAGTAGCAGGGGGGCCCTCCTACGAGCAGTACTTC. Amino acids: CASSLVAGGPSYEQYF.

This clone appeared many times. The rearrangement joins TRBV11-2 to TRBJ1-6, with unresolved D. This CDR3 has 15 residues. V was trimmed by 1 base and J by 4 bases, leaving 8 bases between them. CDR1 and CDR2 (germline): SGHAT, FQNNGV. CDR3 sequence (DNA): TGTGCCAGCAGCTTAGCTCAGCTTTATAATTCACCCCTCCACTTT. Its translation: CASSLAQLYNSPLHF. The full variable domain, in which reference TRBV11-2 and TRBJ1-6 provide the parts outside the CDR3, is EAGVAQSPRYKIIEKRQSVAFWCNPISGHATLYWYQQILGQGPKLLIQFQNNGVVDDSQLPKDRFSAERLKGVDSTLKIQPAKLEDSAVYLCASSLAQLYNSPLHFGNGTRLTVT.

This clone has more than one count but fewer than ten. The J gene is TRBJ2-7, the V gene TRBV6-1; a weak D match, TRBD2 (6 bases). Germline V gene lookup returns CDR1 MNHNS and CDR2 SASEGT. The CDR3 consists of 14 residues. Between the trimmed V and J ends, which lost 1 base and 7 bases, there was a span of 14 bases. CDR3 bases: TGTGCCAGCAGTGAAGTGGCGGGGCCGGGTGAGCAGTACTTC. Protein sequence: CASSEVAGPGEQYF.

Concerning this clone itself: Compared with germline, one end of the junction differs, possibly owing to a read error. The chain carries TRBV7-2 and TRBJ2-1; 8 nucleotides agree with TRBD1. CDR1 and CDR2 from the germline V gene are SGHTA and FQGNSA. The CDR3 totals 15 residues. The CDR3 sequence is CASSIAQGAHNEHFF. CDR3 nucleotides: TGTGCCAGCAGCATAGCGCAGGGGGCCCACAATGAGCACTTCTTC.

The genes are TRBV4-2 and TRBJ1-1; D uncertain. This CDR3 is built from 15 residues. Germline lookup yields CDR1 LGHNA and CDR2 YNFKEQ. The V and J ends lost 4 bases and 0 bases respectively, with 12 bases between them. CDR3: CASSPSGLMNTEAFF. In nucleotides, the CDR3 is TGTGCCAGCAGCCCCTCGGGATTAATGAACACTGAAGCTTTCTTT.

Details on this clone: This may be a read error: a much more frequent sequence differs by one nucleotide. This specimen includes other DNA sequences encoding the same CDR3. The V and J genes are TRBV28 and TRBJ2-1; 9 nucleotides align to TRBD2. CDR1 is MDHEN and CDR2 is SYDVKM in the germline V gene. The CDR3 is made up of 12 amino acids. CDR3 coding DNA: TGTGCAGGCAGGACTAGCGACAATGAGCAGTTCTTC. It yields the protein CAGRTSDNEQFF.

This clone was observed many times. The chain combines TRBV12-3 or TRBV12-4 with TRBJ2-1; D perhaps matches TRBD1 (6 bases). This CDR3 region has 14 residues. The V gene lost 6 bases and the J gene lost 2 bases, with 11 bases spanning the gap. The CDR3 DNA reads as TGTGCCAGCAGACCGGACAGCACCTACAATGAGCAGTTCTTC. Translating gives CASRPDSTYNEQFF.

This clone came up many times. The chain links TRBV2 to TRBJ1-1, with TRBD1 identical over 7 bases. The CDR3 is made up of 12 amino acids. Germline trimming cut 4 bases from V and 10 bases from J; bases unmatched to any gene: 6. Germline V CDR1 and CDR2: SNHLY, FYNNEI. This CDR3 reads CASSGDSRTAFF. The DNA for the CDR3 is TGTGCCAGCAGTGGGGACAGCCGGACAGCTTTCTTT.

This clone was counted only a few times. The J gene is TRBJ1-2, the V gene TRBV6-1; 10 bases match TRBD1. CDR1 MNHNS and CDR2 SASEGT come from the germline V gene. CDR3 length: 14 amino acids. The V and J ends lost 7 bases and 4 bases, in that order; junction bases with no gene match: 6. CDR3 bases: TGTGCCAGCATGACAGGGGGCGAGGGCTATGGCTACACCTTC. The encoded protein is CASMTGGEGYGYTF.

In its sample, this clone was seen a few times. J is TRBJ1-5 and V is TRBV2; D not certain. V lost 4 bases, J lost 1 base, and 11 bases lay in between. CDR1 is SNHLY and CDR2 is FYNNEI in the germline V gene. This CDR3 has 15 amino acids. CDR3 sequence reads: CASSVSGMSNQPQHF. CDR3 DNA: TGTGCCAGCAGTGTTTCGGGGATGAGCAATCAGCCCCAGCATTTT.

The table lists this clone with many counts. The V and J genes are TRBV12-3 or TRBV12-4 and TRBJ1-6, with D possibly TRBD1 on 6 matching bases. V was clipped by 7 bases and J by 1 base, with 8 bases between them. This CDR3 is 14 amino acids long. CDR3 region: CASTDRSYNSPLHF. CDR3 coding DNA: TGTGCCAGCACCGACAGGTCCTATAATTCACCCCTCCACTTT.

Points on this clone: The conserved phenylalanine or tryptophan is not found at the CDR3 terminus, so this likely reflects a read error. The CDR3 reads CASSHGGELFL. The DNA of the CDR3 is TGTGCCAGCAGCCATGGCGGGGAGCTGTTTCTT. The chain is built from TRBV3-1 and TRBJ2-2; the D is unclear. Germline CDR1 and CDR2: LGHDT and YNNKEL (reference sequence). This CDR3 is built from 11 residues. With 3 bases removed from V and 7 bases from J, the gap between germline ends came to 3 bases.

This clone was detected many times. This chain's CDR3 is CASNRDIVTDTQYF. CDR3 nucleotide sequence: TGTGCCAGCAACAGGGACATTGTCACAGATACGCAGTATTTT. The gene calls are TRBV5-5 and TRBJ2-3; D may be TRBD1 (6 bases). The CDR3 contains 14 residues. The V gene's germline CDR1 is SGHKS and CDR2 YYEKEE (reference sequence). The V and J ends lost 6 bases and 2 bases respectively, with 13 bases between them.

This clone was picked up many times. The chain is built from TRBV19 and TRBJ1-2; 11 bases map to TRBD1. The CDR3 covers 13 residues. V dropped 6 bases and J dropped 6; count of bases not matched to a gene: 3. Germline lookup yields CDR1 LNHDA and CDR2 SQIVND (reference sequence). In DNA, the CDR3 is TGTGCCAGTAGGGGACAGGGGGATCATGGCTACACCTTC. This codes for CASRGQGDHGYTF.

This clone was found once. This rearrangement joins TRBV7-2 to TRBJ2-7; D tentatively reads TRBD1 or TRBD2 (5 bases each). The germline V and J ends were trimmed by 4 bases and 5 bases, with 18 bases remaining between them. The CDR3 runs to 15 residues. Germline V CDR1 and CDR2: SGHTA, FQGNSA. The CDR3: CASSSTGQGFNEQYF. The CDR3 coding sequence is TGTGCCAGCAGCTCAACGGGGCAGGGCTTTAACGAGCAGTACTTC.

This clone was observed at least ten times. The J gene is TRBJ2-7, the V gene TRBV5-4, with D unclear. V shed 0 bases and J shed 0 bases, with 4 bases lying between them. This CDR3 is 13 amino acids long. Germline-derived CDR1 and CDR2 are SGHNT and YYREEE (reference sequence). This CDR3 is CASSLDNSYEQYF. The CDR3 DNA follows: TGTGCCAGCAGCTTGGACAACTCCTACGAGCAGTACTTC.

This clone rates as medium-sized. The V and J genes are TRBV12-3 or TRBV12-4 and TRBJ1-2, with a tentative D call TRBD1 (5 bases). Trimming cost V 1 base and J 7 bases, with 10 bases left between them. The CDR3 is 13 residues long. CDR3 loop: CASSLGRDSGYTF. The CDR3 DNA follows: TGTGCCAGCAGTTTAGGCAGGGATTCTGGCTACACCTTC.

This clone has a count of ten or more. J is TRBJ1-5 and V is TRBV6-1; 9 bases line up with TRBD1. Germline V gives CDR1 MNHNS, CDR2 SASEGT. The CDR3 spans 16 residues. Unmatched junction bases numbered 12, after V lost 10 bases and J lost 2 bases. The CDR3 DNA follows: TGTGCCACCAAGAGGACAGGGGCGGAGGGCAATCAGCCCCAGCATTTT. Its translation is CATKRTGAEGNQPQHF.